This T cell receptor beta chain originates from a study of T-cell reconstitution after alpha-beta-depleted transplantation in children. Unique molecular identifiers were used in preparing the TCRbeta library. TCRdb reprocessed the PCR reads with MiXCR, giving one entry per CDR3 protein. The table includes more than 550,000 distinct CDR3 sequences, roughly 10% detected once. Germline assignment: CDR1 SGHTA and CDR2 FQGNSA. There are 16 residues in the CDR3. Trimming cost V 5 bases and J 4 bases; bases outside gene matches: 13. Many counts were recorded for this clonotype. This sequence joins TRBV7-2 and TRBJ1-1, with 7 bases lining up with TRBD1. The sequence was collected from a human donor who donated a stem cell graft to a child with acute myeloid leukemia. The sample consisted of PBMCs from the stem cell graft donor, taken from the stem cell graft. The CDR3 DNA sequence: TGTGCCAGCAGCCGTCGACAGGGCTCAGGGAGCACTGAAGCTTTCTTT. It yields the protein CASSRRQGSGSTEAFF.